This entry features one T cell receptor beta chain sequence. The sample is drawn from a study of shared clonotypes between healthy human individuals. When replicate PCRs were run on sorted subsets, they used approximately 0.2 ug DNA, about 31,000 T cell genomes. Here immunoSEQ multiplex PCR was the method, and the copy in TCRdb shows in-frame clones only, minus some. Among approximately 2.1 million clones listed, 85% to 95% were seen once. V lost 7 bases to trimming and J lost 4 bases, with 16 bases between them. CDR1 and CDR2 from the germline V gene are SEHNR and FQNEAQ (reference sequence). This CDR3 region has 14 residues.

This clonotype was obtained from a man between 18 and 35 years old in good health. Some clones in this sample may be carry-over from other donors' samples. The chain carries TRBV7-9 and TRBJ1-2; D is undetermined. The material sequenced was naive CD4+ T cells from PBMCs. Noted subset: CD45RA+ positively selected. The CDR3 DNA follows: TGTGCCAGCATCGGTGGAGGGTGGGCCTATGGCTACACCTTC. Translating gives CASIGGGWAYGYTF.